This T cell receptor (beta chain) was captured by sequencing in a study of regulatory T cells in long-lasting Graves disease. Stated time point: newly diagnosed GD, antithyroid drugs for less than 3 months. PBMCs were the source of the RNA used for TCR sequencing. The germline gives CDR1 SGHTA, CDR2 FQGNSA. With V trimmed by 3 bases and J by 4 bases, 7 bases remained unmatched. CDR3 size: 15 residues. Both iRepertoire HTBI primers and Arm-PCR of CDR3 regions were used to build the TCR beta libraries. TCRdb re-derived calls from the multiplex PCR reads in MiXCR, one entry per CDR3 protein. Among 400,000 to 500,000 distinct CDR3 sequences, roughly 15% were seen once, and the ten largest hold around 23%. The sample holds many counts of this clonotype. Another study also made use of these data, one on T cells in Graves' hyperthyroidism and ophthalmopathy.

The receptor's source is a woman aged 18-30 years with Graves disease. The V call is TRBV7-2, the J call TRBJ2-7, with TRBD1 matching 9 bases. The material sequenced was peripheral blood mononuclear cells (PBMCs), taken at new diagnosis, from a patient treated with antithyroid drugs. As DNA, the CDR3 is TGTGCCAGCAGCTTCGCCACCGGGACAGGGTACGAGCAGTACTTC. Its translation: CASSFATGTGYEQYF.